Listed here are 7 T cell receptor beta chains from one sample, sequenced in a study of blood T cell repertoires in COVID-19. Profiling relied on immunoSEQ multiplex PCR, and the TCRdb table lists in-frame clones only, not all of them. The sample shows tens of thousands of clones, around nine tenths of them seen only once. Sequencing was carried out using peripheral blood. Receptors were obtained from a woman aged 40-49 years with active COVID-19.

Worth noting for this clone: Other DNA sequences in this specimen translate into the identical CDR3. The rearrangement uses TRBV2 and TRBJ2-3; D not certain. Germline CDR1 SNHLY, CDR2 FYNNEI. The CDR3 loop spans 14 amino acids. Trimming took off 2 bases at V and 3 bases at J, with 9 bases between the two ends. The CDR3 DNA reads TGTGCCAGCAGTGAACTAGTGAGTACAGATACGCAGTATTTT. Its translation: CASSELVSTDTQYF.

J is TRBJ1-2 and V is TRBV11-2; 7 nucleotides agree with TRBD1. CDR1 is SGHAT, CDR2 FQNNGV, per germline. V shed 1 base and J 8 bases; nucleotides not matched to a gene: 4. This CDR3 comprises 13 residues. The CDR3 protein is CASSLVGGGGYTF. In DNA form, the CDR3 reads TGTGCCAGCAGCTTAGTAGGGGGCGGAGGCTACACCTTC.

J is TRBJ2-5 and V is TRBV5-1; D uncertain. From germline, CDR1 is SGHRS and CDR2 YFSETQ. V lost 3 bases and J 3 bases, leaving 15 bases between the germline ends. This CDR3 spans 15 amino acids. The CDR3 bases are TGCGCCAGCAGCTCGCAACCCACAGAGAAAGAGACCCAGTACTTC. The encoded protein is CASSSQPTEKETQYF.

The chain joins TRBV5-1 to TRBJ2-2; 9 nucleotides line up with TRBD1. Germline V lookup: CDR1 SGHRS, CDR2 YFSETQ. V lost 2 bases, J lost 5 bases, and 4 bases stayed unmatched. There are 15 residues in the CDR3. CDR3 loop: CASSFGTGFTGELFF. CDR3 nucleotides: TGCGCCAGCAGCTTCGGGACAGGGTTTACCGGGGAGCTGTTTTTT.

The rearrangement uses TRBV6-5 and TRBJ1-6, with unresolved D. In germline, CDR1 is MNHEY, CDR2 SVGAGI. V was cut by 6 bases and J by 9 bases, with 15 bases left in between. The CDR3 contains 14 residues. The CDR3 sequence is CASSRAIPGSPLHF. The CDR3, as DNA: TGTGCCAGCAGCCGCGCAATTCCAGGTTCACCCCTCCACTTT.

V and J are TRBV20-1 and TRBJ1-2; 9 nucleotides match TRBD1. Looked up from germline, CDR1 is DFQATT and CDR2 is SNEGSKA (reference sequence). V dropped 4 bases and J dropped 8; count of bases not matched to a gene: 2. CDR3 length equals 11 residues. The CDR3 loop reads CSAKGQGGYTF. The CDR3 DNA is TGCAGTGCTAAAGGACAGGGGGGCTACACCTTC.

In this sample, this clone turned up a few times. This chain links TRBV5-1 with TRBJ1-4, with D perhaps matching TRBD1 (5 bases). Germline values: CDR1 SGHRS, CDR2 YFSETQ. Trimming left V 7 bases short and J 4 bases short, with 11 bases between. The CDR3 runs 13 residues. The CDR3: CASSDSDNEKLFF. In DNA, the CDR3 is TGCGCCAGCTCTGACAGCGATAATGAAAAACTGTTTTTT. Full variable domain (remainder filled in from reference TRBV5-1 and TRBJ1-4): KAGVTQTPRYLIKTRGQQVTLSCSPISGHRSVSWYQQTPGQGLQFLFEYFSETQRNKGNFPGRFSGRQFSNSRSEMNVSTLELGDSALYLCASSDSDNEKLFFGSGTQLSVL.